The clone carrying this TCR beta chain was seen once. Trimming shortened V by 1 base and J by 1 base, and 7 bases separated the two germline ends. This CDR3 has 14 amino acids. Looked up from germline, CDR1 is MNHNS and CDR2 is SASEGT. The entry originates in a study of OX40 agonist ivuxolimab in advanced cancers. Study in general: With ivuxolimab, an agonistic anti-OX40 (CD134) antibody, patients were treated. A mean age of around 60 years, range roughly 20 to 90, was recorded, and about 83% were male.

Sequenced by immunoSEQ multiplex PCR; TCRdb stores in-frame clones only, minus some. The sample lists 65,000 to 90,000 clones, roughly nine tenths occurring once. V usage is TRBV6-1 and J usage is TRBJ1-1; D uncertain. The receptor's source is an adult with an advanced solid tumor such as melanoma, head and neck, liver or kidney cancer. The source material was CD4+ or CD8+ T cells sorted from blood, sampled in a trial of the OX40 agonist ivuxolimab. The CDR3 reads CASSEGRSNTEAFF. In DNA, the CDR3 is TGTGCCAGCAGTGAAGGTCGATCGAACACTGAAGCTTTCTTT.